Sequencing of this T cell receptor beta chain was carried out in a study of CD8+ T cells in alopecia areata. Study-wide background: Tofacitinib therapy lasting 6 to 18 months was followed by 6 months off drug. By percentage of affected scalp area, the severity of treated patients was scored.

Indicated treatment: oral pan-JAK inhibitor, 5-10 mg twice daily. cDNA serving as the sequencing template came from extracted, reverse transcribed RNA. Profiled with immunoSEQ multiplex PCR; TCRdb holds only in-frame clones, not every one. The top ten clones hold more than 1.5% of a sample with under 350,000 clones, roughly 64% of them seen once. CDR3 length: 14 residues. Germline CDR1 and CDR2: GTSNPN and SVGIG (reference sequence). V was pared by 0 bases and J by 4 bases, with 12 bases between. Source: CD4+ T cells sorted from blood, taken at week 24, from a patient treated with tofacitinib. This chain connects TRBV30 to TRBJ2-5; the D is unclear. The clonotype was recovered from a human donor with alopecia areata. CDR3 bases: TGTGCCTGGAGTGTACCCATTGGAGCAGAGACCCAGTACTTC. Protein product: CAWSVPIGAETQYF.